The clone carrying this TCR beta chain was seen more than once but under ten times. Its antigen is unidentified. The entry originates in a study of cytomegalovirus exposure and HLA in healthy donors. General study findings and limits: A missense variant in DCLRE1C was later tied to TCR beta V- and J-gene trimming. HLA alleles were associated with fewer than 20,000 TCR beta sequences in a later analysis at 0.05 false discovery rate.

V shed 1 base and J 6 bases; nucleotides not matched to a gene: 14. Germline V CDR1 and CDR2: SGHTA, FQGNSA. The CDR3 totals 18 residues. 13 Jbeta primers and 60 Vbeta primers were used for the PCR. Measured with immunoSEQ multiplex PCR; TCRdb has only the in-frame clones, and not every one. The repertoire holds about 200,000 clones, with 65% to 85% as singletons. Healthy donors of bone marrow made up the group. This sequence joins TRBV7-2 and TRBJ2-5, with 10 bases that match TRBD1. Sequencing was performed on PBMCs. The TCR comes from a boy between 2 and 10 years old in good health and CMV-seronegative. CDR3 coding DNA: TGTGCCAGCAGCTTAGGCGGGACAGGGGCCGCCTGGGAGAAGACCCAGTACTTC. Its translation: CASSLGGTGAAWEKTQYF.